This is a list of T cell receptor beta chains from one sample in a study of blood T cell repertoires in COVID-19. The data were produced by immunoSEQ multiplex PCR, yet TCRdb's version contains in-frame clones alone and is incomplete. Of 290,000 or so clones in the sample, 90% were seen once. The specimen was PBMCs or T cells enriched from blood (not recorded which). The receptor set was obtained from a young woman who had recovered from COVID-19. Each CDR3 is given with its conserved first and last residue. The D gene is left open where the match is weak. Size values are once, few and many counts, or a class for expanded clones, and some rows have none.

J | V | size | D | CDR3 | DNA
TRBJ1-1 | TRBV5-1 | few | - | CASSLADMNTEAFF | TGCGCCAGCAGCTTGGCGGACATGAACACTGAAGCTTTCTTT
TRBJ1-4 | TRBV5-6 | - | - | CASSLGTVNEKLFF | TGTGCCAGCAGCTTGGGGACAGTAAATGAAAAACTGTTTTTT
TRBJ2-7 | TRBV10-1 | - | TRBD2 | CASSLGTSGSSYEQYF | TGCGCCAGCAGTCTTGGGACTAGCGGGAGCTCCTACGAGCAGTACTTC
TRBJ2-1 | TRBV27 | - | - | CASRQKSGLGEQFF | TGTGCCAGCAGACAGAAGTCAGGGCTGGGTGAGCAGTTCTTC
TRBJ2-1 | TRBV20-1 | - | TRBD2 | CSASRVAGVGEQFF | TGCAGTGCTAGTAGAGTAGCGGGAGTAGGTGAGCAGTTCTTC
TRBJ1-2 | TRBV7-9 | - | - | CASSIQSNYGYTF | TGTGCCAGCAGCATACAGAGTAACTATGGCTACACCTTC
TRBJ1-2 | TRBV11-2 | - | TRBD1 | CASSFSGQGGYGYTF | TGTGCCAGCAGCTTTTCGGGACAGGGAGGCTATGGCTACACCTTC
TRBJ2-2 | TRBV28 | - | TRBD2 | CASTGLAGLLGTGELFF | TGTGCCAGCACCGGACTAGCGGGACTGTTAGGAACCGGGGAGCTGTTTTTT
TRBJ2-1 | TRBV11-3 | - | TRBD2 | CASSPQSGRNEQFF | TGTGCCAGCAGCCCTCAAAGCGGGAGGAATGAGCAGTTCTTC
TRBJ2-7 | TRBV19 | - | TRBD2 | CASSTAGAGVSYEQYF | TGTGCCAGTAGCACTGCTGGAGCGGGGGTTTCCTACGAGCAGTACTTC
TRBJ2-3 | TRBV28 | - | TRBD2 | CASSLPGLASTDTQYF | TGTGCCAGCAGTTTGCCGGGACTAGCTTCCACAGATACGCAGTATTTT
TRBJ1-2 | TRBV28 | - | - | CASSLVGANYGYTF | TGTGCCAGCAGTTTAGTCGGAGCTAACTATGGCTACACCTTC
TRBJ1-5 | TRBV19 | once | TRBD1 | CASSKLTGWGTSNQPQHF | TGTGCCAGTAGTAAACTGACAGGGTGGGGGACTAGCAATCAGCCCCAGCATTTT
TRBJ2-3 | TRBV3-1/TRBV3-2 | - | TRBD2 | CASSRRTSGRSSTDTQYF | TGTGCCAGCAGCCGACGGACTAGCGGGAGATCAAGCACAGATACGCAGTATTTT
TRBJ2-2 | TRBV7-7 | once | TRBD2 | CASSTLAGRAGELFF | TGTGCTAGCAGCACACTAGCGGGAAGGGCCGGGGAGCTGTTTTTT
TRBJ1-2 | TRBV7-8 | few | - | CASSLGAGSNYGYTF | TGTGCCAGCAGCTTAGGGGCAGGATCTAACTATGGCTACACCTTC
TRBJ2-1 | TRBV3-1/TRBV3-2 | - | TRBD2 | CASSQGLGARTRRNEQFF | TGTGCCAGCAGCCAAGGATTAGGGGCCCGGACTAGAAGAAATGAGCAGTTCTTC
TRBJ2-7 | TRBV27 | - | - | CASSRAGANSYEQYF | TGTGCCAGCAGTCGAGCGGGTGCGAACTCCTACGAGCAGTACTTC
TRBJ2-7 | TRBV2 | - | TRBD2 | CASRGGVYEQYF | TGTGCCAGCAGGGGAGGGGTCTACGAGCAGTACTTC
TRBJ2-1 | TRBV27 | - | TRBD2 | CASSLSPTSVNEQFF | TGTGCCAGCAGTTTATCCCCGACTAGCGTCAATGAGCAGTTCTTC
TRBJ2-7 | TRBV9 | - | TRBD1 | CASSVGGQVVDEQYF | TGTGCCAGCAGCGTAGGGGGACAGGTTGTCGACGAGCAGTACTTC
TRBJ1-2 | TRBV28 | - | - | CASRSSGTPTNYGYTF | TGTGCCAGCAGGTCCTCCGGGACACCAACTAACTATGGCTACACCTTC
TRBJ1-4 | TRBV28 | few | - | CASSLGGSYNEKLFF | TGTGCCAGCAGTTTAGGAGGTAGTTATAATGAAAAACTGTTTTTT
TRBJ2-1 | TRBV4-3 | - | - | CASSQDSAGAWDEQFF | TGCGCCAGCAGCCAAGACTCTGCGGGCGCCTGGGATGAGCAGTTCTTC
TRBJ2-7 | TRBV28 | few | TRBD2 | CASSLLDPGGYYEQYF | TGTGCCAGCAGTTTGTTGGATCCGGGAGGCTACTACGAGCAGTACTTC
TRBJ1-1 | TRBV4-1 | once | - | CASTQLLGNTEAFF | TGCGCCAGCACCCAACTACTCGGGAACACTGAAGCTTTCTTT
TRBJ1-2 | TRBV6-1 | - | - | CASSEGTTGFYGYTF | TGTGCCAGCAGTGAAGGGACAACCGGATTCTATGGCTACACCTTC
TRBJ2-3 | TRBV5-4 | - | - | CASSGSAGTPTDTQYF | TGTGCCAGCAGCGGTAGTGCGGGAACTCCCACAGATACGCAGTATTTT
TRBJ1-1 | TRBV28 | - | - | CASSSAPFLESNQWTEAFF | TGTGCCAGCAGTTCGGCCCCGTTTTTGGAGTCGAATCAGTGGACTGAAGCTTTCTTT
TRBJ2-1 | TRBV3-1/TRBV3-2 | - | TRBD2 | CASSSGDYFFYEQFF | TGTGCCAGCAGCTCTGGGGACTACTTTTTCTATGAGCAGTTCTTC
TRBJ1-2 | TRBV28 | - | - | CASSLTTTNYGYTF | TGTGCCAGCAGTTTAACGACTACTAACTATGGCTACACCTTC
TRBJ1-3 | TRBV5-6 | once | - | CASSQAPGDSGNTIYF | TGTGCCAGCAGCCAGGCGCCGGGAGACTCTGGAAACACCATATATTTT
TRBJ2-1 | TRBV28 | - | TRBD1 | CASQYRDRYNEQFF | TGTGCCAGCCAATACCGGGACAGGTACAATGAGCAGTTCTTC
TRBJ2-3 | TRBV28 | - | - | CASSLSRATDTQYF | TGTGCCAGCAGTTTGTCCAGGGCCACAGATACGCAGTATTTT
TRBJ2-7 | TRBV18 | - | TRBD1 | CASSPDRGGYEQYF | TGTGCCAGCTCACCAGACAGGGGTGGGTACGAGCAGTACTTC
TRBJ2-7 | TRBV19 | - | - | CASSIWGRSYEQYF | TGTGCCAGTAGTATCTGGGGGCGATCCTACGAGCAGTACTTC
TRBJ2-5 | TRBV10-2 | - | - | CASSGFPRPETQYF | TGCGCCAGCAGCGGATTCCCCAGGCCTGAGACCCAGTACTTC
TRBJ2-1 | TRBV5-8 | - | TRBD2 | CASSGKGLANEQFF | TGTGCCAGCAGCGGCAAAGGACTAGCCAATGAGCAGTTCTTC
TRBJ2-3 | TRBV30 | once | TRBD2 | CAWSVQTSGPTDTQYF | TGTGCCTGGAGTGTACAGACTAGCGGTCCCACAGATACGCAGTATTTT
TRBJ2-4 | TRBV29-1 | - | - | CSVGLGVPKNIQYF | TGCAGCGTGGGACTTGGGGTCCCCAAAAACATTCAGTACTTC
TRBJ2-3 | TRBV6-2/TRBV6-3 | - | TRBD2 | CASSLGLAGRTDTQYF | TGTGCCAGCAGTCTCGGACTAGCGGGACGCACAGATACGCAGTATTTT
TRBJ2-1 | TRBV28 | - | - | CASSPLSSYNEQFF | TGTGCCAGCAGCCCCCTGAGCTCCTACAATGAGCAGTTCTTC
TRBJ2-1 | TRBV7-9 | - | TRBD1 | CASSLTGTEYNEQFF | TGTGCCAGCAGCCTAACCGGGACAGAATACAATGAGCAGTTCTTC
TRBJ1-5 | TRBV19 | - | - | CASSIRVGQPQHF | TGTGCCAGTAGTATCAGGGTGGGTCAGCCCCAGCATTTT
TRBJ1-5 | TRBV7-9 | - | - | CASSSPPGPQHF | TGTGCCAGCAGCTCCCCCCCAGGGCCCCAGCATTTT
TRBJ2-5 | TRBV29-1 | - | - | CSVPIRDGSRETQYF | TGCAGCGTTCCTATTCGGGACGGGAGTCGAGAGACCCAGTACTTC
TRBJ1-5 | TRBV7-8 | - | - | CASSLVVATGTSNQPQHF | TGTGCCAGCAGCTTAGTAGTGGCAACAGGGACTAGCAATCAGCCCCAGCATTTT
TRBJ2-7 | TRBV6-6 | - | TRBD1 | CASSYRTGVYEQYF | TGTGCCAGCAGTTATCGGACAGGGGTGTACGAGCAGTACTTC
TRBJ1-1 | TRBV11-1 | - | - | CASSPLAGGTEAFF | TGTGCCAGCAGCCCCTTGGCGGGAGGCACTGAAGCTTTCTTT
TRBJ2-2 | TRBV28 | - | - | CASSLKREAGELFF | TGTGCCAGCAGTTTAAAGAGGGAAGCCGGGGAGCTGTTTTTT
TRBJ1-5 | TRBV28 | - | TRBD1 | CASSQAGGPNQPQHF | TGTGCCAGCAGTCAAGCAGGGGGGCCGAATCAGCCCCAGCATTTT
TRBJ2-3 | TRBV29-1 | - | TRBD2 | CSVVGLAADTQYF | TGCAGCGTTGTTGGTCTAGCGGCAGATACGCAGTATTTT
TRBJ2-6 | TRBV19 | - | TRBD2 | CASGTSGRRGTF | TGTGCCAGTGGGACTAGCGGGAGGCGGGGGACTTTC